The source of this T cell receptor (beta chain) is a study of T cells in Graves' hyperthyroidism and ophthalmopathy. This clonotype was seen ten or more times. The antigen is undetermined. Findings of the study overall: Blood also held most thyroid clonotypes expanded beyond 0.001.

Newly diagnosed hyperthyroidism patients aged 18 to 65 years had disease lasting under 2 months. Clinical symptoms, serum thyroxine, TRAb, thyroid ultrasound and orbital computed tomography established diagnosis. Amplified regions were TCR beta CDR3 sequences from RNA transcripts. Initially, a first-round RT-PCR of the TCR CDR3 employed the HTBI primer set. TCRdb reanalysed the multiplex PCR reads using MiXCR and keeps one entry per CDR3 protein. The sample records a few hundred thousand distinct CDR3 sequences, about 17% being singletons. CDR3 length: 13 residues. Germline CDR1 is DFQATT and CDR2 is SNEGSKA (reference sequence). V dropped 6 bases and J dropped 4; count of bases not matched to a gene: 7.

The rearrangement uses TRBV20-1 and TRBJ1-2; 8 bases agree with TRBD1. The TCR comes from a man in his forties with Graves' hyperthyroidism. The sample comprised blood. The CDR3 reads CSAWTGTSYGYTF. CDR3 bases: TGCAGTGCCTGGACAGGGACAAGCTATGGCTACACCTTC.